The text below deals with one T cell receptor beta chain. Its antigen is currently unknown. These data are taken from a study of beta chain features in type 1 diabetes. The CDR3 sequence is 20 residues long. V shed 3 bases, J shed 4 bases, and the junction held 18 bases outside the gene matches. Germline CDR1 SGHRS, CDR2 YFSETQ. Findings and limits, study-wide: Researchers caution that PCR might favor shorter templates, equally among patients and controls.

Isolated RNA was reverse transcribed in full, so expressed TCRB transcripts were sequenced. The assay was immunoSEQ multiplex PCR, and TCRdb's table has in-frame clones only and misses some. This sample yields 500,000 to 700,000 clones, of which about 14% are seen a single time; roughly 0.098% belongs to the top ten. Sequenced: naive CD4+ T cells from blood. J is TRBJ2-6 and V is TRBV5-1; 8 bases fit TRBD1. The receptor was isolated from a man aged 18 to 29 in good health. The CDR3 DNA sequence: TGCGCCAGCAGCTCAAGGGGCATCGGACAGGGAAGCCCCGGGGCCAACGTCCTGACTTTC. Its protein product is CASSSRGIGQGSPGANVLTF. The entire variable domain, with the rest obtained from reference TRBV5-1 and TRBJ2-6, is as follows: KAGVTQTPRYLIKTRGQQVTLSCSPISGHRSVSWYQQTPGQGLQFLFEYFSETQRNKGNFPGRFSGRQFSNSRSEMNVSTLELGDSALYLCASSSRGIGQGSPGANVLTFGAGSRLTVL.